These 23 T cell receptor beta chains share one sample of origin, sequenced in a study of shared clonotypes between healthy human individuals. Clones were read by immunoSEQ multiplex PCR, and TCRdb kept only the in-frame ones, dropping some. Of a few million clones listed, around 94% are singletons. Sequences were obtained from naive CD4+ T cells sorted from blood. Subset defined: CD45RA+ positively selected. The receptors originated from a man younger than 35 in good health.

CDR3 nucleotide sequence: TGTGCCAGCAGCTTAGCGTACAGGGACACCGGGGAGCTGTTTTTT. Amino acid sequence: CASSLAYRDTGELFF. The chain links TRBV7-9 to TRBJ2-2; D is possibly TRBD1 (6 bases). Trimming removed 0 bases at V and 3 bases at J, with 8 bases between. This CDR3 has 15 residues. The germline CDR1 and CDR2 sequences are SEHNR and FQNEAQ (reference sequence).

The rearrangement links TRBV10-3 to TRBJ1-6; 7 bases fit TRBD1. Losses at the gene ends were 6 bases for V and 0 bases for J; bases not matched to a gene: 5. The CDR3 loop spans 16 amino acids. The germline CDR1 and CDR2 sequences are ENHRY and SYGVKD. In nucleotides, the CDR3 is TGTGCCATCAGCGGGACAGACAGCTCCTATAATTCACCCCTCCACTTT. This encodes CAISGTDSSYNSPLHF.

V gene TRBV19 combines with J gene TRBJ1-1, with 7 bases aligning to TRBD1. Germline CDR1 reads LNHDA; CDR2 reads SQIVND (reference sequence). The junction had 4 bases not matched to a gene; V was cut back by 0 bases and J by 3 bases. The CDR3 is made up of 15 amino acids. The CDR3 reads CASSIDGTVYTEAFF. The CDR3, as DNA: TGTGCCAGTAGTATAGATGGGACAGTGTACACTGAAGCTTTCTTT.

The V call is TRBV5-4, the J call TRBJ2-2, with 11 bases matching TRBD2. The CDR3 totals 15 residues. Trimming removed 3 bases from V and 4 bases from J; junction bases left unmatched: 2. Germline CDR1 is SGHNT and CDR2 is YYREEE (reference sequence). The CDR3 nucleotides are TGTGCCAGCAGCTCCGGGACTAGCGGCACCGGGGAGCTGTTTTTT. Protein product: CASSSGTSGTGELFF.

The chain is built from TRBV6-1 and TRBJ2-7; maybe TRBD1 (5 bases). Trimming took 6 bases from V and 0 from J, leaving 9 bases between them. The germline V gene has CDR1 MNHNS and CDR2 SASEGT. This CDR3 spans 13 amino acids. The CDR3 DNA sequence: TGTGCCAGCAGACAGGCTAGCTCCTACGAGCAGTACTTC. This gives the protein CASRQASSYEQYF.

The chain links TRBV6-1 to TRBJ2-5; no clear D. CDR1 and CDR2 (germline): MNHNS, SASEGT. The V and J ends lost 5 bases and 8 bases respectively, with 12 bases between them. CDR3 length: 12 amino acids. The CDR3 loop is CASSSPQPTQYF. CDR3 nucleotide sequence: TGTGCCAGCAGTTCCCCCCAGCCAACCCAGTACTTC.

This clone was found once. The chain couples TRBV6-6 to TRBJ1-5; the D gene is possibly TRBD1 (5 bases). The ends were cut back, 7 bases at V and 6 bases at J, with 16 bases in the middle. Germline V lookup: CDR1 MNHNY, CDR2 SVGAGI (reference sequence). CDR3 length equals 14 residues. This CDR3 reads CASIGGRVAQPQHF. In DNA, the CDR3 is TGTGCCAGCATAGGTGGCAGGGTCGCTCAGCCCCAGCATTTT.

CDR3 coding DNA: TGCGCCAGCAGCTTAAGGGGCGGTGAGCAGTTCTTC. Translated, it gives CASSLRGGEQFF. This chain joins TRBV4-1 and TRBJ2-1; possibly TRBD1 for D (5 bases). The V gene's germline CDR1 is MGHRA and CDR2 YSYEKL. The CDR3 spans 12 residues. V dropped 5 bases and J dropped 9 bases, with 11 bases sitting between them.

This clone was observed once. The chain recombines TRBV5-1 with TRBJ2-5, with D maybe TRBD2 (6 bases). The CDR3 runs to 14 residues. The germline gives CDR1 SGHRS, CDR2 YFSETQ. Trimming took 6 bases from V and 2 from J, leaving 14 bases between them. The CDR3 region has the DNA TGCGCCAGCAAAGGGGCTAGCGCACAAGAGACCCAGTACTTC. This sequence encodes CASKGASAQETQYF.

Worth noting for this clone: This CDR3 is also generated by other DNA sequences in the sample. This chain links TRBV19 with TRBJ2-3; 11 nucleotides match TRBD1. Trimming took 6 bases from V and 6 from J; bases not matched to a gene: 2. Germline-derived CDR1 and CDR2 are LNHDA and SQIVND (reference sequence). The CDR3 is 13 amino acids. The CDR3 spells CASSGQGADTQYF. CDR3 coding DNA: TGTGCCAGTAGCGGACAGGGGGCGGATACGCAGTATTTT.

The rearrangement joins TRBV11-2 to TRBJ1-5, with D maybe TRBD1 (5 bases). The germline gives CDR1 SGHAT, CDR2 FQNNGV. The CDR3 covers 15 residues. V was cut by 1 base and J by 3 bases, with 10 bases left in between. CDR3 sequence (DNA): TGTGCCAGCAGCTTAGGCCAGACAGTCAATCAGCCCCAGCATTTT. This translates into CASSLGQTVNQPQHF. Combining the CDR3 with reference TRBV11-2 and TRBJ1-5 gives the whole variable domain EAGVAQSPRYKIIEKRQSVAFWCNPISGHATLYWYQQILGQGPKLLIQFQNNGVVDDSQLPKDRFSAERLKGVDSTLKIQPAKLEDSAVYLCASSLGQTVNQPQHFGDGTRLSIL.

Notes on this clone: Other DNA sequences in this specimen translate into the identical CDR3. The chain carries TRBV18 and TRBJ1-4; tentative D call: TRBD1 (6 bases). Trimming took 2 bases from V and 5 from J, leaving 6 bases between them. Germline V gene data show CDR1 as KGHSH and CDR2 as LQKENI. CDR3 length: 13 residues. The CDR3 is CASSPGQNEKLFF. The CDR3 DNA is TGTGCCAGCTCACCAGGACAGAATGAAAAACTGTTTTTT.

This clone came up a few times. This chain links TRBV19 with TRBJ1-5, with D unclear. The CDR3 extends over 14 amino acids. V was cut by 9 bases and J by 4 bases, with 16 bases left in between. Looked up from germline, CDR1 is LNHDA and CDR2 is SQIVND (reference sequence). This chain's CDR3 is CASSLGNLNQPQHF. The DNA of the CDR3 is TGTGCCAGCTCCCTAGGGAACCTAAATCAGCCCCAGCATTTT.

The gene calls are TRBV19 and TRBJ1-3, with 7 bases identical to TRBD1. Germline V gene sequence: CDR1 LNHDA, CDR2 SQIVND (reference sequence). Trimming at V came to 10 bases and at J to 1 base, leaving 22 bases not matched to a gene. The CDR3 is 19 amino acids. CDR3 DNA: TGTGCCACCAATCCCGGGGACAGCTCGAACCCTAATTCTGGAAACACCATATATTTT. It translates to CATNPGDSSNPNSGNTIYF. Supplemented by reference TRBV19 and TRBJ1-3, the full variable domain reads DGGITQSPKYLFRKEGQNVTLSCEQNLNHDAMYWYRQDPGQGLRLIYYSQIVNDFQKGDIAEGYSVSREKKESFPLTVTSAQKNPTAFYLCATNPGDSSNPNSGNTIYFGEGSWLTVV.

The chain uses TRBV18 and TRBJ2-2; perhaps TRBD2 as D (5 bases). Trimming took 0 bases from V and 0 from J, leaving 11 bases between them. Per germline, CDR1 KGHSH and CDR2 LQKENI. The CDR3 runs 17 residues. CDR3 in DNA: TGTGCCAGCTCACCACCAATGTCGGGGTCGAACACCGGGGAGCTGTTTTTT. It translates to CASSPPMSGSNTGELFF.

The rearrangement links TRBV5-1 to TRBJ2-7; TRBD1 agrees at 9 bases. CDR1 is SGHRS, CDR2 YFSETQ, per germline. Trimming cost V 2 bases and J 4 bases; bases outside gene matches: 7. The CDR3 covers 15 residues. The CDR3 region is CASSFSATGGYEQYF. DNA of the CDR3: TGCGCCAGCAGCTTCTCCGCGACAGGGGGATACGAGCAGTACTTC.

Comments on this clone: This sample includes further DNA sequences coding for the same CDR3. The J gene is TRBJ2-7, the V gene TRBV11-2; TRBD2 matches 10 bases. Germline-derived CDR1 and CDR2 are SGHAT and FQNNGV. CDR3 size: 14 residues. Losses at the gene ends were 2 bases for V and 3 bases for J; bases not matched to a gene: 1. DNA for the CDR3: TGTGCCAGCAGCTTACTAGCGGGAGTCTACGAGCAGTACTTC. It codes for CASSLLAGVYEQYF.

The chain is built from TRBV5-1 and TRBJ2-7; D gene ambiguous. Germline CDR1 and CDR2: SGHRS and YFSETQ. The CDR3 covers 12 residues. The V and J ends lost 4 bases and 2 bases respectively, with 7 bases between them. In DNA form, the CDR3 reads TGCGCCAGCAGCCCCGCTACCTACGAGCAGTACTTC. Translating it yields CASSPATYEQYF.

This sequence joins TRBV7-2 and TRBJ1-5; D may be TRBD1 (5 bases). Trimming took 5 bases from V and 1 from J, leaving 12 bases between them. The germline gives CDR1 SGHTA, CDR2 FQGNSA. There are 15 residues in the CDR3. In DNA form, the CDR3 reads TGTGCCAGCAGCCTGGGGGTCGGGAGCAATCAGCCCCAGCATTTT. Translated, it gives CASSLGVGSNQPQHF.

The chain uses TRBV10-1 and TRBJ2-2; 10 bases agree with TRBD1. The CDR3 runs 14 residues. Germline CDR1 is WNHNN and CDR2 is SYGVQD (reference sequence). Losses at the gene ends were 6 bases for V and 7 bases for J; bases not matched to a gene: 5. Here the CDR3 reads CASSPGQGIGELFF. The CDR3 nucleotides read TGCGCCAGCAGCCCGGGACAGGGGATCGGGGAGCTGTTTTTT.

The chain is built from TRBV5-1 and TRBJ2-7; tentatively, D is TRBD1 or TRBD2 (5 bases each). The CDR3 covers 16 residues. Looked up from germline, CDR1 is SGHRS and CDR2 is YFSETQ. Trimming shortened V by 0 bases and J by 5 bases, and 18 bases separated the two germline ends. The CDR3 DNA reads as TGCGCCAGCAGCTTGGGCTTAGGGCAGGGAGTCAACGAGCAGTACTTC. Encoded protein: CASSLGLGQGVNEQYF.

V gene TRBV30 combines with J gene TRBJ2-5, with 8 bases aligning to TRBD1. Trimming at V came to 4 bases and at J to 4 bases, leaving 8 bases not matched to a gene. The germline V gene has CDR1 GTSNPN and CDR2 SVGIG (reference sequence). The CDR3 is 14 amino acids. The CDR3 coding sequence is TGTGCCTGGAACCAGGGGGCGAGGGGAGAGACCCAGTACTTC. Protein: CAWNQGARGETQYF.

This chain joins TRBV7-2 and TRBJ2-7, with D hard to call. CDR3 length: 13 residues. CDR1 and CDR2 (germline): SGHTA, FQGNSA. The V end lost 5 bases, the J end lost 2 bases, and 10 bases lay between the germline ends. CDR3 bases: TGTGCCAGCAGCCTGGCTATTACCTACGAGCAGTACTTC. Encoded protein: CASSLAITYEQYF.